The source of this T cell receptor (beta chain) is a study of cytomegalovirus exposure and HLA in healthy donors. The donors were part of the approximately 120-subject validation cohort, which stood apart from the approximately 670-subject first cohort. Generated by immunoSEQ multiplex PCR, the TCRdb table keeps only in-frame clones and is missing some. The table shows 140,000 or so clones, with around 90% occurring only once. V lost 0 bases, J lost 6 bases, and 14 bases lay in between. The CDR3 contains 16 residues. Per germline, CDR1 LGHNA and CDR2 YNFKEQ. Sequencing was performed on PBMCs. The sequence was obtained from a man between 18 and 29 years old in good health and CMV-seropositive. The chain has TRBV4-2 and TRBJ1-4; D uncertain. CDR3 in amino acids: CASSQDRVGGYEKLFF. The CDR3 DNA reads as TGTGCCAGCAGCCAAGATCGAGTGGGAGGCTATGAAAAACTGTTTTTT.